A selection of T cell receptor beta chains follows, all from one sample in a study of blood T cell repertoires in COVID-19. Generated by immunoSEQ multiplex PCR, the TCRdb table keeps only in-frame clones and is missing some. Counted here are around 250,000 clones, around 81% occurring once; the ten biggest clones make up approximately 2%. Sequencing was carried out using peripheral blood. The receptors here all came from a man aged 30-40 years who had recovered from COVID-19. Both conserved end residues are trimmed from each CDR3. The D gene is left open where the match is weak.

v_call	d_call	j_call	cdr3_aa
TRBV5-1	TRBD1	TRBJ1-1	ASSFKGGMNTEAF
TRBV3-1/TRBV3-2	.	TRBJ1-3	ASSHQGTSGNTIY
TRBV6-5	TRBD1	TRBJ2-1	ASTPGQGDGEQF
TRBV14	TRBD1	TRBJ1-2	ASSHLQGPASTNYGYT
TRBV2	.	TRBJ2-5	ASSNQETQY
TRBV6-5	TRBD2	TRBJ2-3	ASRRLAHSPDTQY
TRBV5-5	.	TRBJ1-1	ASSLEGVDTEAF
TRBV6-5	.	TRBJ1-2	ASRAGMDYGYT
TRBV2	TRBD2	TRBJ2-7	ASSGLEGLTLYEQY
TRBV28	TRBD2	TRBJ2-3	ASSSPRLAGALSTDTQY
TRBV9	.	TRBJ1-6	ASSVSTGYNSPLH
TRBV28	.	TRBJ1-5	ASSLGTYSNQPQH
TRBV7-6	.	TRBJ1-4	ASSLTQKNEKLF
TRBV20-1	.	TRBJ1-5	SASEANRRVSNQPQH
TRBV5-1	.	TRBJ1-1	ASSLMQGSRAF
TRBV5-4	TRBD1	TRBJ1-2	ASRTLTGGQSGYT